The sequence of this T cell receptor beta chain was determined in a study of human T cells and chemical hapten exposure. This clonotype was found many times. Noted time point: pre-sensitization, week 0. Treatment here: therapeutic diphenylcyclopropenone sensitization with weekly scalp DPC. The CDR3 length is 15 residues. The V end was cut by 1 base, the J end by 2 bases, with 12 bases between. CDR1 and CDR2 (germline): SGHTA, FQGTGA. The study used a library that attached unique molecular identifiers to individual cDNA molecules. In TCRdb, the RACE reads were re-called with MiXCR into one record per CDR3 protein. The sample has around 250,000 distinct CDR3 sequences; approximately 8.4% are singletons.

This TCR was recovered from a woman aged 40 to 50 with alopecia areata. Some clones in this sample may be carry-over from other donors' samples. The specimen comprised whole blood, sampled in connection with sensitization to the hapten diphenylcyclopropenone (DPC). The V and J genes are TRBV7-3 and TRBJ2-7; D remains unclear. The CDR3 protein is CASSLNGQRPYEQYF. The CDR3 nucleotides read TGTGCCAGCAGCTTAAATGGGCAGAGACCCTACGAGCAGTACTTC.